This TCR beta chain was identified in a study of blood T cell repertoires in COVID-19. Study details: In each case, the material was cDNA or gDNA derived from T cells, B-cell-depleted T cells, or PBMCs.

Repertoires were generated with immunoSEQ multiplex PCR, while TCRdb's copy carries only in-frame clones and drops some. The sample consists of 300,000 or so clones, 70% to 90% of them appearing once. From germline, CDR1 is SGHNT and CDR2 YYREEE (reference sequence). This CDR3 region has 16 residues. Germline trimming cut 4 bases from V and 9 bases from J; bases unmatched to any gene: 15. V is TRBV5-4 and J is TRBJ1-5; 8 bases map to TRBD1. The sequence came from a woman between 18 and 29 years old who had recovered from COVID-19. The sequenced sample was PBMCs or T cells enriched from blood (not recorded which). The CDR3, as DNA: TGTGCCAGCAGCCTGGACAGGGCCCTAGGACGTATGCCCCAGCATTTT. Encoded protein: CASSLDRALGRMPQHF.